The T cell receptor beta chain described here comes from a study of post-analysis software for immune sequencing data. General study findings and limits: There were a few TRBV segments more frequent in patients than controls, and TRBV5-6, TRBV5-1 and TRBV20-1 were among them.

CDR1 and CDR2 (germline): MNHEY, SMNVEV (reference sequence). This CDR3 has 14 residues. This clonotype came up a few times. Its antigen is unknown. Unique molecular identifiers were present in the TCR beta cDNA libraries. TCRdb ran MiXCR on the PCR reads and lists one entry per CDR3 protein. This table holds about half a million distinct CDR3 sequences, approximately 45% found once. This clonotype originated in a girl under 18 with multiple sclerosis. What was sequenced was blood. This chain connects TRBV27 to TRBJ2-1; D unclear. The J call is doubtful: the DNA matches TRBJ2-7 better. The CDR3 DNA reads as TGTGCCAGCAGTTTCGAACCGAGGTACAATGAGCAGTACTTC. Amino acid sequence: CASSFEPRYNEQYF.